This TCR beta chain came from a study of blood T cell repertoires in COVID-19. Whole-study context: Acute and convalescent COVID-19 specimens originated in the United States, Italy and Spain. T cells, B-cell-depleted T cells, or PBMCs supplied cDNA or gDNA.

This clone was seen a handful of times. Per the study methods: For nucleated cells, counts were estimated from reference gene primer amplification. Some clones are missing from TCRdb's copy, which holds only in-frame ones; the method was immunoSEQ multiplex PCR. D and trimming come from the DNA, and the V and J calls and clone size come from that table. The data contain around 47,000 clones, about nine tenths of them singletons. V was trimmed by 1 base and J by 12 bases, leaving 12 bases between them. Germline loops: CDR1 LNHDA, CDR2 SQIVND (reference sequence). The CDR3 extends over 13 amino acids. The sample consisted of peripheral blood. V is TRBV19 and J is TRBJ1-4; possible D gene TRBD1, 5 bases. The source is a woman of 80 years or more in a cohort sampled during active or convalescent COVID-19. The CDR3 region has the DNA TGTGCCAGTAGTATAGTCGTCAGGGCGGAACTGTTTTTT. The encoded protein is CASSIVVRAELFF. Complete variable domain (other parts from reference TRBV19 and TRBJ1-4): DGGITQSPKYLFRKEGQNVTLSCEQNLNHDAMYWYRQDPGQGLRLIYYSQIVNDFQKGDIAEGYSVSREKKESFPLTVTSAQKNPTAFYLCASSIVVRAELFFGSGTQLSVL.